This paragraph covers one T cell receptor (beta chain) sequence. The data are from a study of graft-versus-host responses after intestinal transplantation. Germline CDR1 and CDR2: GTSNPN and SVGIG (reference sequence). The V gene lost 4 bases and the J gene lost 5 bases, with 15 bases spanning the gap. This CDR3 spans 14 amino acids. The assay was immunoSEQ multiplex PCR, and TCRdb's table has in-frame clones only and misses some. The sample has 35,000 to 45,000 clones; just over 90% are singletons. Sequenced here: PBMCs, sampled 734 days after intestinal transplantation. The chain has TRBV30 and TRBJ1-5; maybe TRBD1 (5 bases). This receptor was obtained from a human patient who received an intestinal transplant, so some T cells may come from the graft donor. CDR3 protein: CAWTPRGGDQPQHF. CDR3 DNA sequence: TGTGCCTGGACCCCACGGGGGGGTGATCAGCCCCAGCATTTT.